These 26 T cell receptor beta chains were sequenced from one sample in a study of blood T cell repertoires in COVID-19. The assay was immunoSEQ multiplex PCR, and TCRdb's table has in-frame clones only and misses some. The sample contains some 120,000 clones, about 81% of which appear only once. The specimen was peripheral blood. These receptors all stem from a man in his 70s with acute or convalescent COVID-19.

The chain carries TRBV15 and TRBJ2-7; no reliable D call. V lost 1 base to trimming and J lost 0 bases, with 7 bases between them. In germline, CDR1 is LNHNV, CDR2 YYDKDF (reference sequence). The CDR3 is made up of 14 amino acids. CDR3 in DNA: TGTGCCACCAGCAGAGTTTCGGGCTCCTACGAGCAGTACTTC. It specifies CATSRVSGSYEQYF.

The chain recombines TRBV25-1 with TRBJ2-7, with a tentative D call TRBD2 (6 bases). Trimming removed 6 bases at V and 3 bases at J, with 15 bases between. The CDR3 totals 14 residues. CDR1 is MGHDK, CDR2 SYGVNS, per germline. In DNA, the CDR3 is TGTGCCAGCAGCCGAGAGGGAGGCTTCTACGAGCAGTACTTC. It yields the protein CASSREGGFYEQYF.

This sequence joins TRBV5-4 and TRBJ1-6; a possible D gene is TRBD1 (5 bases). CDR1 is SGHNT, CDR2 YYREEE, per germline (reference sequence). CDR3 length: 16 amino acids. The V gene lost 4 bases and the J gene lost 5 bases, with 16 bases spanning the gap. CDR3 bases: TGTGCCAGCAGCCCACCCGGTGCCAGGGATAATTCACCCCTCCACTTT. This codes for CASSPPGARDNSPLHF.

The sample holds one count of this clone. V and J are TRBV6-6 and TRBJ2-7; 9 nucleotides match TRBD1. Germline loops: CDR1 MNHNY, CDR2 SVGAGI (reference sequence). After removal of 6 bases from V and 3 bases from J, the junction contained 9 bases not matched to a gene. The CDR3 is 15 amino acids. The CDR3 reads CASRGSGQGNYEQYF. CDR3 sequence (DNA): TGTGCCAGCAGGGGATCGGGACAGGGAAACTACGAGCAGTACTTC.

CDR3 DNA: TGTGCCAGCAGGGAACGACAGCTGCACGAGCAGTACTTC. Its protein product is CASRERQLHEQYF. The J gene is TRBJ2-7, the V gene TRBV2, with D possibly matching TRBD1 (5 bases). Germline CDR1 is SNHLY and CDR2 is FYNNEI. This CDR3 is 13 amino acids long. The germline V and J ends were trimmed by 6 bases and 5 bases, with 14 bases remaining between them.

The rearrangement uses TRBV21-1 and TRBJ1-5; TRBD1 was called by the table and not checked on the DNA. TRBV21-1 is classified as a pseudogene. The CDR3 contains 15 residues. CDR3 residues: CASSNKFDTNQPQHF. In DNA, the CDR3 is TGTGCCAGCAGCAATAAGTTCGACACAAATCAGCCCCAGCATTTT.

This sequence joins TRBV5-1 and TRBJ2-3; perhaps TRBD2 as D (6 bases). The V end lost 6 bases, the J end lost 2 bases, and 16 bases lay between the germline ends. Germline loops: CDR1 SGHRS, CDR2 YFSETQ. This CDR3 has 15 residues. The CDR3 here is CASTAQGLNTDTQYF. CDR3 bases: TGCGCCAGCACTGCGCAGGGACTCAACACAGATACGCAGTATTTT.

The V call is TRBV6-1, the J call TRBJ1-1, with 9 positions matching TRBD1. Germline values: CDR1 MNHNS, CDR2 SASEGT. The CDR3 sequence is 15 residues long. Trimming cost V 2 bases and J 5 bases; bases outside gene matches: 6. CDR3 nucleotide sequence: TGTGCCAGCAGTGAAAGAAGGACAGGGGCGACTGAAGCTTTCTTT. As protein: CASSERRTGATEAFF.

V gene TRBV19 combines with J gene TRBJ1-5; D possibly corresponds to TRBD1 (5 bases). There are 16 residues in the CDR3. Deletions cut 3 bases from V and 2 bases from J, with 14 bases between. CDR1 LNHDA and CDR2 SQIVND come from the germline V gene (reference sequence). CDR3 DNA: TGTGCCAGTAGTATTTCGGGTCCAGGGCGCAATCAGCCCCAGCATTTT. Its translation: CASSISGPGRNQPQHF.

The chain uses TRBV11-2 and TRBJ1-2; D gene uncertain. V lost 7 bases and J 4 bases, leaving 16 bases between the germline ends. The germline gives CDR1 SGHAT, CDR2 FQNNGV. CDR3 size: 14 residues. The CDR3 is CASTIEPGPYGYTF. The CDR3, as DNA: TGTGCCAGCACCATAGAGCCAGGTCCCTATGGCTACACCTTC.

This clone occurred a few times. The chain is built from TRBV28 and TRBJ1-2; unclear D gene. The length of the CDR3 is 13 residues. Trimming pared 3 bases from V and 5 bases from J, leaving 10 bases between. Germline V lookup: CDR1 MDHEN, CDR2 SYDVKM. CDR3 nucleotides: TGTGCCAGCAGTTTCGACAAGCCGTATGGCTACACCTTC. It is translated as CASSFDKPYGYTF.

The chain uses TRBV19 and TRBJ1-3; a possible D gene is TRBD1 (6 bases). Germline V gene sequence: CDR1 LNHDA, CDR2 SQIVND (reference sequence). The V end lost 5 bases, the J end lost 0 bases, and 14 bases lay between the germline ends. This CDR3 is 16 amino acids long. The CDR3 sequence is CASSHRDISSGNTIYF. The CDR3 nucleotides read TGTGCCAGTAGTCACAGGGACATCAGCTCTGGAAACACCATATATTTT.

This chain uses TRBV24-1 with TRBJ1-6; TRBD1 is a possible D gene (5 bases). Trimming took 4 bases from V and 9 from J, leaving 9 bases between them. Germline lookup yields CDR1 KGHDR and CDR2 SFDVKD. This CDR3 region has 13 residues. CDR3 in amino acids: CATSERGGSPLHF. CDR3 DNA sequence: TGTGCCACCAGTGAAAGGGGAGGTTCACCCCTCCACTTT.

This clone was seen only once. The V call is TRBV5-1, the J call TRBJ2-6; 10 bases line up with TRBD1. This CDR3 spans 19 amino acids. Germline-derived CDR1 and CDR2 are SGHRS and YFSETQ. J lost 0 bases, V lost 5 bases, and 11 bases had no gene match. For the CDR3, the DNA is TGCGCCAGCAGGGGGGACAGGGGTTTTCAAGGCTCTGGGGCCAACGTCCTGACTTTC. Its protein is CASRGDRGFQGSGANVLTF.

Here the CDR3 DNA reads TGTGCCTGGAGTAAGATAGAACCCGCCTACAATGAGCAGTTCTTC. Translation gives CAWSKIEPAYNEQFF. The V call is TRBV30, the J call TRBJ2-1; D unresolved. The length of the CDR3 is 15 residues. V lost 2 bases and J 2 bases, leaving 13 bases between the germline ends. CDR1 GTSNPN and CDR2 SVGIG come from the germline V gene (reference sequence).

To note about this clone: Other DNA sequences in this specimen translate into the identical CDR3. The rearrangement uses TRBV28 and TRBJ1-2; 7 nucleotides line up with TRBD1. The CDR3 totals 13 residues. V trimming: 6 bases; J trimming: 3 bases; junction bases outside the gene matches: 4. Germline assignment: CDR1 MDHEN and CDR2 SYDVKM. The DNA for the CDR3 is TGTGCCAGCAGCTATGGACAGGACTATGGCTACACCTTC. Translating it yields CASSYGQDYGYTF.

This sequence joins TRBV5-1 and TRBJ1-4, with 7 bases aligning to TRBD1. The CDR3 loop spans 14 amino acids. V shed 5 bases, J shed 8 bases, and the junction held 9 bases outside the gene matches. The germline CDR1 and CDR2 sequences are SGHRS and YFSETQ. Here the CDR3 DNA reads TGCGCCAGCAGGGAGGACAGGAGGGTAGAAAAACTGTTTTTT. Its protein product is CASREDRRVEKLFF.

The genes are TRBV7-3 and TRBJ1-2; 7 nucleotides agree with TRBD1. The CDR3 consists of 14 residues. V was pared by 4 bases and J by 3 bases, with 5 bases of the junction left unmatched. Germline V gives CDR1 SGHTA, CDR2 FQGTGA. The CDR3 DNA sequence: TGTGCCAGCAGCTCTCGTCAGGGGGACTATGGCTACACCTTC. This sequence encodes CASSSRQGDYGYTF.

This chain uses TRBV28 with TRBJ1-2; D ambiguous. The germline V and J ends were trimmed by 6 bases and 8 bases, with 16 bases remaining between them. Germline CDR1 MDHEN, CDR2 SYDVKM. The CDR3 sequence is 13 residues long. The CDR3 sequence is CASSNPGVGGYTF. For the CDR3, the DNA is TGTGCCAGCAGCAATCCCGGAGTTGGAGGCTACACCTTC.

The rearrangement joins TRBV7-9 to TRBJ1-6; 7 positions match TRBD1. This CDR3 spans 17 amino acids. The junction had 8 bases not matched to a gene; V was cut back by 4 bases and J by 2 bases. Germline V gene lookup returns CDR1 SEHNR and CDR2 FQNEAQ (reference sequence). The CDR3 DNA follows: TGTGCCAGCAGCTCTCAACAGGGGTACGCCTATAATTCACCCCTCCACTTT. Its protein is CASSSQQGYAYNSPLHF.

The chain recombines TRBV28 with TRBJ2-7, with TRBD2 matching 8 bases. The junction had 12 bases not matched to a gene; V was cut back by 6 bases and J by 2 bases. Germline lookup yields CDR1 MDHEN and CDR2 SYDVKM. The CDR3 runs 16 residues. The CDR3 nucleotides read TGTGCCAGCAGATTACGGGGGGGACATCGTCCCTACGAGCAGTACTTC. This codes for CASRLRGGHRPYEQYF.

The chain has TRBV5-1 and TRBJ2-7, with D maybe TRBD2 (5 bases). Deletions cut 4 bases from V and 6 bases from J, with 26 bases between. Germline CDR1 SGHRS, CDR2 YFSETQ. The CDR3 totals 17 residues. CDR3 nucleotide sequence: TGCGCCAGCAGCCCTGGAGCGGACCCGTCTTCCCCGACCGAGCAGTACTTC. Protein product: CASSPGADPSSPTEQYF.

This chain uses TRBV19 with TRBJ1-1, with TRBD1 matching 8 bases. The length of the CDR3 is 13 residues. The germline gives CDR1 LNHDA, CDR2 SQIVND (reference sequence). V shed 9 bases and J 5 bases; nucleotides not matched to a gene: 8. Here the CDR3 DNA reads TGTGCCAGCGGACAGGGAAGGAGGACTGAAGCTTTCTTT. Its translation: CASGQGRRTEAFF.

This chain links TRBV7-7 with TRBJ1-2; D is unclear. Germline V gives CDR1 SSHAT, CDR2 FNYEAQ (reference sequence). The CDR3 is 14 residues long. The CDR3 loop reads CATPLGGNLYGYTF. The CDR3 DNA reads TGTGCTACCCCCCTGGGAGGGAACCTCTATGGCTACACCTTC.

This chain connects TRBV6-5 to TRBJ2-3; D gene unclear. V lost 6 bases, J lost 7 bases, and 20 bases lay in between. Germline CDR1 and CDR2: MNHEY and SVGAGI. The CDR3 has 15 amino acids. CDR3 region: CASRDESPTQNTQYF. The CDR3 DNA sequence: TGTGCCAGCAGAGATGAGTCCCCAACACAGAATACGCAGTATTTT.

V is TRBV12-5 and J is TRBJ2-2, with 11 bases fitting TRBD1. Trimming cost V 1 base and J 2 bases; bases outside gene matches: 3. Germline lookup yields CDR1 LGHNT and CDR2 FRNRAP. This CDR3 comprises 17 residues. The CDR3 reads CASGLADRGRNTGELFF. For the CDR3, the DNA is TGTGCTAGTGGTTTGGCGGACAGGGGGCGAAACACCGGGGAGCTGTTTTTT.